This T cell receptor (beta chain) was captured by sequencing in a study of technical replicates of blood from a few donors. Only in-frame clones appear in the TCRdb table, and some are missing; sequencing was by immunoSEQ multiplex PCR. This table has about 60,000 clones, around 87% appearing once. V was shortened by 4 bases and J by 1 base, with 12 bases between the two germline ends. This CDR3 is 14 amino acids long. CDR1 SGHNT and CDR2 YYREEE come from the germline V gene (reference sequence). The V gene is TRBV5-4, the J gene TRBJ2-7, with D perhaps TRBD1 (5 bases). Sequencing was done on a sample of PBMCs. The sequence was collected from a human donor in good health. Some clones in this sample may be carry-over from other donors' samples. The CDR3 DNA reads TGTGCCAGCAGCGCCGCGGACAAATCCTACGAGCAGTACTTC. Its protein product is CASSAADKSYEQYF.